This TCR beta chain originates from a study of post-analysis software for immune sequencing data. Study context: The courses of disease that were included comprised relapsing-remitting, secondary progressive and progressive-relapsing multiple sclerosis. Overall study findings and caveats: Comparison of patients with controls showed five TRBV segments more frequent in patients, TRBV5-6, TRBV5-1 and TRBV20-1 among them. F measure clustering grouped samples strongly by preparation batch. Those with multiple sclerosis, the patient group, showed significantly lower normalized Chao1 diversity than controls.

The CDR3 covers 15 residues. Trimming left V 2 bases short and J 0 bases short, with 9 bases between. Incorporated into the TCR beta cDNA libraries were unique molecular identifiers, which served to reduce PCR and sequencing biases. The T cell input of about 0.85 to 10 million gave roughly 0.5 million cDNA molecules. Using its own MiXCR run on the PCR reads, TCRdb lists one record per CDR3 protein. The table lists approximately 440,000 distinct CDR3 sequences, roughly 46% of them singletons. This clonotype was observed a few times. Its antigen is not identified. The rearrangement joins TRBV12-3 or TRBV12-4 to TRBJ2-3; D could derive from TRBD1 or TRBD2 (5 bases each). This clonotype was sampled from a girl under 18 with multiple sclerosis. Sequenced: blood. The CDR3 sequence is CASSLWDGSTDTQYF. In DNA, the CDR3 is TGTGCCAGCAGTTTATGGGACGGCAGCACAGATACGCAGTATTTT.